The rows below give T cell receptor beta chains drawn from one sample of a study of blood T cell repertoires in COVID-19. Method: immunoSEQ multiplex PCR; TCRdb's copy keeps in-frame clones and lacks some. The table lists around 54,000 clones, approximately 90% of them singletons. The sequencing sample was made of peripheral blood. The receptors stem from a woman aged 40-49 years with active COVID-19. Each CDR3 is given with its conserved first and last residue. Clone sizes are given selectively: once, few, many, or a class where the clone is expanded.

-,TRBV25-1,TRBJ1-1,CASRVPFETTNTEAFF
once,TRBV4-2,TRBJ1-1,CASSQDRGGWENTEAFF
-,TRBV10-3,TRBJ2-3,CAISTSGGVDTQYF
-,TRBV19,TRBJ2-7,CASSLRTLHEQYF
-,TRBV2,TRBJ2-7,CASMGPEVNEQYF
-,TRBV30,TRBJ2-2,CASGTSSGMVGELFF
-,TRBV5-6,TRBJ2-5,CASSPGLAGGETQYF
-,TRBV29-1,TRBJ1-2,CPPKGLKGYGYTF
-,TRBV5-1,TRBJ2-5,CASSLSKRGGQETQYF
-,TRBV21-1,TRBJ1-1,CASSVNGRDRAMDTEAFF
-,TRBV2,TRBJ1-2,CASSEVKISGYTF
-,TRBV30,TRBJ1-5,CAWSRDRGPQPQHF
-,TRBV15,TRBJ2-7,CATRGHGTASYEQYF
-,TRBV18,TRBJ2-6,CASSRRVPGANVLTF
-,TRBV5-5,TRBJ1-1,CASSLVGGGFEAFF
once,TRBV13,TRBJ2-7,CASSSGLAASYEQYF
-,TRBV3-1/TRBV3-2,TRBJ1-1,CASSVRDRRSEAFF
-,TRBV7-8,TRBJ2-3,CASSLAPGGRGTDTQYF
-,TRBV11-2,TRBJ1-5,CASSLTGARDQPQHF
-,TRBV29-1,TRBJ1-1,CSVEDPFARRQGSLTEAFF
-,TRBV5-1,TRBJ2-5,CASSLRARGGAAETQYF
once,TRBV6-5,TRBJ2-5,CASSRGLFQETQYF
-,TRBV18,TRBJ2-7,CASSPLSQGDAEQYF
-,TRBV12-5,TRBJ2-2,CASGPSGGYTGELFF
once,TRBV21-1,TRBJ2-3,CASSKVYYRLKWDTQYF
-,TRBV20-1,TRBJ2-5,CSARREFAQYF
-,TRBV9,TRBJ2-7,CASSVGIAAYEQYF
-,TRBV6-5,TRBJ2-1,CASSSRSGRGSNEQFF
-,TRBV20-1,TRBJ2-3,CSSYWTDTQYF
-,TRBV6-6,TRBJ2-3,CASRTSGGAGDTQYF
-,TRBV5-1,TRBJ2-6,CASSLQPTGSGANVLTF